One sample yielded the 21 T cell receptor beta chains listed below, sequenced in a study of regulatory T cells in long-lasting Graves disease. Time point defined: persistent/refractory GD, antithyroid drugs over 5 years with positive TRAb. Generation of the TCR library employed RNA extracted from PBMCs. For TCR beta, libraries came from iRepertoire HTBI primers and Arm-PCR of CDR3 regions. MiXCR, run by TCRdb on the multiplex PCR reads, gives a single entry per CDR3 protein. The data show 700,000 or so distinct CDR3 sequences, with about 32% seen just once and 42% held by the top ten. Source: peripheral blood mononuclear cells (PBMCs), taken when the disease was refractory, from a patient treated with antithyroid drugs. These receptors were obtained from a female donor with Graves disease.

This clonotype appeared a few times. The chain employs TRBV5-1 and TRBJ1-5, with TRBD1 matching 10 bases. CDR1 SGHRS and CDR2 YFSETQ come from the germline V gene. This CDR3 is built from 15 residues. V dropped 1 base and J dropped 5; count of bases not matched to a gene: 3. In DNA, the CDR3 is TGCGCCAGCAGCTTGTTTGGGACAGGGGATCAGCCCCAGCATTTT. Encoded protein: CASSLFGTGDQPQHF.

The chain links TRBV12-3 or TRBV12-4 to TRBJ1-1; 10 nucleotides match TRBD1. V lost 6 bases and J lost 3; bases outside the gene matches: 10. The CDR3 loop spans 16 amino acids. DNA for the CDR3: TGTGCCAGCAGCCGTTCGGGACAGGGGCTTCACACTGAAGCTTTCTTT. Translation: CASSRSGQGLHTEAFF.

The rearrangement links TRBV9 to TRBJ2-7, with no clear D. Germline V gene data show CDR1 as SGDLS and CDR2 as YYNGEE. This CDR3 is 13 amino acids long. V dropped 0 bases and J dropped 5 bases, with 9 bases sitting between them. This CDR3 reads CASSVEGRDEQYF. CDR3 nucleotide sequence: TGTGCCAGCAGCGTAGAGGGCCGGGACGAGCAGTACTTC. Variable domain in full (rest from reference TRBV9 and TRBJ2-7): DSGVTQTPKHLITATGQRVTLRCSPRSGDLSVYWYQQSLDQGLQFLIQYYNGEERAKGNILERFSAQQFPDLHSELNLSSLELGDSALYFCASSVEGRDEQYFGPGTRLTVT.

The chain recombines TRBV29-1 with TRBJ1-2; D gene uncertain. Looked up from germline, CDR1 is SQVTM and CDR2 is ANQGSEA. This CDR3 comprises 12 residues. V was clipped by 3 bases and J by 7 bases, with 12 bases between them. The CDR3 DNA follows: TGCAGCGTTGATATTGCTGGTGGTGGCTACACCTTC. Translation gives CSVDIAGGGYTF.

This clonotype was detected many times. The chain is built from TRBV28 and TRBJ1-2; no clear D gene. CDR1 and CDR2 (germline): MDHEN, SYDVKM. The CDR3 totals 11 residues. V dropped 6 bases and J dropped 8 bases, with 10 bases sitting between them. CDR3 nucleotide sequence: TGTGCCAGCAGGCGGATGGGGGGCTACACCTTC. Translated: CASRRMGGYTF.

This clonotype was recorded a few times. The chain has TRBV5-6 and TRBJ2-7; 9 bases align to TRBD1. The CDR3 length is 15 residues. J was trimmed by 3 bases and V by 0 bases; bases with no gene match: 4. CDR1 is SGHDT and CDR2 is YYEEEE in the germline V gene. As DNA, the CDR3 is TGTGCCAGCAGCTTGGACAGGGGGCGAAGCTACGAGCAGTACTTC. This sequence encodes CASSLDRGRSYEQYF.

This clonotype was found a few times. V and J are TRBV27 and TRBJ1-6; D call uncertain. Trimming removed 4 bases at V and 7 bases at J, with 14 bases between. The CDR3 covers 15 residues. Per germline, CDR1 MNHEY and CDR2 SMNVEV (reference sequence). CDR3 sequence reads: CASSSTRAPNSPLHF. CDR3 bases: TGTGCCAGCAGTTCCACAAGAGCCCCGAATTCACCCCTCCACTTT.

About this clonotype itself: The germline gene is not matched at one end of the junction; a read error may be the cause. The chain carries TRBV7-2 and TRBJ2-6, with unresolved D. Germline V gene data show CDR1 as SGHTA and CDR2 as FQGNSA. This CDR3 is 17 amino acids long. CDR3 coding DNA: TGTGCCAGCAGCTTAGGGATTACCTCCTCTGGTGCCAACGTCCTGACTTTC. Translating it yields CASSLGITSSGANVLTF.

This clonotype was seen only a few times. J is TRBJ1-1 and V is TRBV14, with D perhaps matching TRBD1 (5 bases). This CDR3 contains 14 residues. CDR1 is SGHDN, CDR2 FVKESK, per germline. Trimming shortened V by 6 bases and J by 0 bases, and 11 bases separated the two germline ends. The CDR3 region is CASRQAGLNTEAFF. DNA of the CDR3: TGTGCCAGCAGACAGGCGGGCCTGAACACTGAAGCTTTCTTT.

This clonotype was observed at least ten times. J is TRBJ2-7 and V is TRBV2; D might be TRBD1 (6 bases). CDR3 length: 14 residues. Trimming removed 8 bases from V and 4 bases from J, with 18 bases in between. Germline V gene data show CDR1 as SNHLY and CDR2 as FYNNEI. CDR3 bases: TGTGCCAGCCGAACAGGGTTTTCTGAGTACGAGCAGTACTTC. Protein sequence: CASRTGFSEYEQYF.

This clonotype was found a few times. This rearrangement joins TRBV28 to TRBJ2-3, with TRBD2 matching over 7 bases. Germline assignment: CDR1 MDHEN and CDR2 SYDVKM. This CDR3 is 18 amino acids long. V was clipped by 10 bases and J by 4 bases; unmatched bases: 23. Here the CDR3 DNA reads TGTGCCACCTACCCCCCTTCTCTAGCGGCCCTTGCGGCAGATACGCAGTATTTT. Translation gives CATYPPSLAALAADTQYF.

The chain uses TRBV12-3 or TRBV12-4 and TRBJ1-5; unclear D gene. The germline V and J ends were trimmed by 2 bases and 0 bases, with 11 bases remaining between them. The CDR3 runs 16 residues. CDR3 nucleotide sequence: TGTGCCAGCAGTTTAAGTTTTTCTGATAGCAATCAGCCCCAGCATTTT. Its protein is CASSLSFSDSNQPQHF.

As to this clonotype: One junction end disagrees with the germline gene, perhaps due to a read error. The V gene is TRBV12-3 or TRBV12-4, the J gene TRBJ1-2; 7 bases fit TRBD1. This CDR3 is built from 13 residues. CDR3 protein: CASGLNRGHGYTF. The CDR3 DNA sequence: TGTGCCAGCGGTTTAAACAGGGGTCATGGCTACACCTTC.

This clonotype was picked up a small number of times. The rearrangement uses TRBV7-2 and TRBJ2-7; D may be TRBD1 or TRBD2 (5 bases each). The CDR3 is 17 amino acids. From germline, CDR1 is SGHTA and CDR2 FQGNSA. The ends were cut back, 0 bases at V and 9 bases at J, with 24 bases in the middle. The CDR3 DNA is TGTGCCAGCAGCTTAGCGGGGCTTTCGGGGCGCGGAGCGTCGCAGTACTTC. It specifies CASSLAGLSGRGASQYF.

This clonotype was seen repeatedly, ten times or more. The rearrangement uses TRBV12-3 or TRBV12-4 and TRBJ1-2, with 7 nucleotides matching TRBD1. The CDR3 runs 14 residues. With 6 bases clipped from V and 1 base from J, the junction kept 5 bases outside the gene matches. The CDR3 DNA reads TGTGCCAGCAGCCGGGACAGCCTTAACTATGGCTACACCTTC. The encoded protein is CASSRDSLNYGYTF.

This clonotype was recorded a few times. This chain joins TRBV20-1 and TRBJ1-5, with TRBD1 matching over 8 bases. CDR1 is DFQATT, CDR2 SNEGSKA, per germline (reference sequence). The CDR3 totals 14 residues. The V gene end was trimmed by 3 bases and the J gene end by 5 bases; junction bases not matched to a gene: 6. The DNA for the CDR3 is TGCAGTGCTAGCTCCAGGGGGCGTTATCAGCCCCAGCATTTT. Its translation: CSASSRGRYQPQHF.

This clonotype was recorded only once. The chain has TRBV25-1 and TRBJ1-2; 11 bases line up with TRBD1. This CDR3 has 16 amino acids. Losses at the gene ends were 6 bases for V and 3 bases for J; bases not matched to a gene: 9. In germline, CDR1 is MGHDK, CDR2 SYGVNS. CDR3: CASSQGQGAVYYGYTF. The CDR3 DNA reads TGTGCCAGCAGCCAAGGACAGGGGGCAGTTTACTATGGCTACACCTTC.

The rearrangement joins TRBV29-1 to TRBJ1-1; D gene ambiguous. Germline CDR1 is SQVTM and CDR2 is ANQGSEA. The CDR3 totals 12 residues. V was trimmed by 4 bases and J by 4 bases, leaving 10 bases between them. Here the CDR3 DNA reads TGCAGCGTTGTCCAGGTGGGCACTGAAGCTTTCTTT. Translating it yields CSVVQVGTEAFF. Full variable domain (missing parts from reference TRBV29-1 and TRBJ1-1): SAVISQKPSRDICQRGTSLTIQCQVDSQVTMMFWYRQQPGQSLTLIATANQGSEATYESGFVIDKFPISRPNLTFSTLTVSNMSPEDSSIYLCSVVQVGTEAFFGQGTRLTVV.

In the case of this clonotype: Because it lacks the conserved phenylalanine or tryptophan at the end, this CDR3 is likely a read error. V gene TRBV5-5 combines with J gene TRBJ2-4; perhaps TRBD2 as D (6 bases). The CDR3 is 13 residues long. CDR1 and CDR2 from the germline V gene are SGHKS and YYEKEE (reference sequence). Trimming removed 4 bases at V and 12 bases at J, with 17 bases between. The CDR3 DNA reads TGTGCCAGCAGCCCCTCGGGACCGGGGGATCAGTACCTC. This encodes CASSPSGPGDQYL.

This chain links TRBV28 with TRBJ2-7, with D possibly TRBD1 on 5 matching bases. V lost 7 bases, J lost 2 bases, and 15 bases lay in between. Germline CDR1 MDHEN, CDR2 SYDVKM. This CDR3 spans 14 amino acids. The CDR3 reads CASKWSRAAYEQYF. The CDR3 DNA sequence: TGTGCCAGCAAATGGTCCAGGGCAGCCTACGAGCAGTACTTC.

In regard to this clonotype: Relative to the germline gene, one junction end is altered; a read error may explain this. The V call is TRBV12-3 or TRBV12-4, the J call TRBJ1-5; TRBD1 is a possible D gene (6 bases). The CDR3 is 16 residues long. The CDR3 coding sequence is TGTGCCGGCAGCCCTTCCGGCGCCAGGGGTGGCCAGCCCCAGCATTTT. This sequence encodes CAGSPSGARGGQPQHF.